The 14 T cell receptor beta chains presented below share a single source sample, sequenced in a study of T cell responses to AZD1222 COVID-19 vaccine. The repertoire was sequenced with immunoSEQ multiplex PCR; TCRdb's copy has only in-frame clones and lacks some. In the table there are around 160,000 clones, about 91% of which are singletons. Sequenced here: peripheral blood, sampled on day 0 of AZD1222 vaccination. The source of these receptors is an adult in good health.

The genes are TRBV9 and TRBJ2-6; D call uncertain. The length of the CDR3 is 14 residues. The germline V and J ends were trimmed by 4 bases and 3 bases, with 8 bases remaining between them. Germline V gene data show CDR1 as SGDLS and CDR2 as YYNGEE. The CDR3, as DNA: TGTGCCAGCAGCCACGGCGGTGGGGCCAACGTCCTGACTTTC. This encodes CASSHGGGANVLTF.

In DNA, the CDR3 is TGTGCCAGCAGCTCGAGGGCGGCGGGGAATGAAAAACTGTTTTTT. The encoded protein is CASSSRAAGNEKLFF. The chain recombines TRBV7-9 with TRBJ1-4; the D is unclear. Trimming removed 4 bases at V and 5 bases at J, with 14 bases between. CDR1 is SEHNR and CDR2 is FQNEAQ in the germline V gene (reference sequence). The CDR3 has 15 residues.

In regard to this clone: In this CDR3 the conserved last residue, phenylalanine or tryptophan, is missing, so a read error is likely. No DNA is shown, since the ends of the CDR3 on it are uncertain; the CDR3 is the one TCRdb lists. The V and J genes are TRBV24-1 and TRBJ1-6. Both ends counted, the CDR3 spans 9 residues. Germline lookup yields CDR1 KGHDR and CDR2 SFDVKD. The CDR3 loop is CATSDLWGA.

This rearrangement joins TRBV6-2 or TRBV6-3 to TRBJ1-1; a weak D match, TRBD1 (5 bases). The CDR3 runs 14 residues. V was clipped by 4 bases and J by 4 bases, with 13 bases between them. Germline CDR1 and CDR2: MNHEY and SVGEGT. CDR3 sequence reads: CASSSFAGGTEAFF. In nucleotides, the CDR3 is TGTGCCAGCAGTTCATTCGCGGGGGGCACTGAAGCTTTCTTT.

The rearrangement joins TRBV6-2 or TRBV6-3 to TRBJ2-7; D is ambiguous. CDR1 and CDR2 from the germline V gene are MNHEY and SVGEGT. This CDR3 is 17 amino acids long. The V gene lost 0 bases and the J gene lost 2 bases, with 17 bases spanning the gap. CDR3 DNA: TGTGCCAGCAGTTACTCGGGTGGCGACCGAATCGCCTACGAGCAGTACTTC. Protein sequence: CASSYSGGDRIAYEQYF.

The V gene is TRBV6-5, the J gene TRBJ1-2, with TRBD1 matching over 11 bases. With 6 bases clipped from V and 8 bases from J, the junction kept 8 bases outside the gene matches. There are 14 residues in the CDR3. Germline lookup yields CDR1 MNHEY and CDR2 SVGAGI. The DNA of the CDR3 is TGTGCCAGCAGGCCGGACAGGGGGCTTACGGGCTACACCTTC. This codes for CASRPDRGLTGYTF.

The chain has TRBV7-8 and TRBJ2-7, with TRBD1 identical over 7 bases. The CDR3 is 15 amino acids. Germline loops: CDR1 SGHVS, CDR2 FQNEAQ. V lost 2 bases, J lost 6 bases, and 10 bases stayed unmatched. The CDR3 DNA reads TGTGCCAGCAGCTTAAGGGACAGCCTAAGGTCCGAGCAGTACTTC. This gives the protein CASSLRDSLRSEQYF.

J is TRBJ2-7 and V is TRBV2; D unresolved. This CDR3 comprises 13 residues. In germline, CDR1 is SNHLY, CDR2 FYNNEI. Trimming pared 4 bases from V and 3 bases from J, leaving 10 bases between. CDR3 residues: CASSVELIYEQYF. The DNA of the CDR3 is TGTGCCAGCAGTGTCGAACTGATCTACGAGCAGTACTTC.

The chain is built from TRBV7-2 and TRBJ2-1; weak D call: TRBD2 (5 bases). The CDR3 is 12 amino acids. V was pared by 1 base and J by 7 bases, with 5 bases between. Germline values: CDR1 SGHTA, CDR2 FQGNSA. The CDR3 here is CASSLVANEQFF. CDR3 DNA: TGTGCCAGCAGCTTAGTAGCGAATGAGCAGTTCTTC.

V usage is TRBV4-3 and J usage is TRBJ1-4, with D possibly matching TRBD1 (5 bases). This CDR3 is built from 15 residues. Per the germline V gene, CDR1 is LGHNA and CDR2 is YSLEER. V was shortened by 0 bases and J by 10 bases, with 15 bases between the two germline ends. The CDR3 nucleotides read TGCGCCAGCAGCCAAGAGGGGACCGCCTTGCGAAAACTGTTTTTT. Translation gives CASSQEGTALRKLFF.

The chain uses TRBV27 and TRBJ1-2, with 7 positions matching TRBD1. From germline, CDR1 is MNHEY and CDR2 SMNVEV (reference sequence). This CDR3 contains 13 residues. The J segment lost 2 bases and the V segment lost 3 bases, leaving 0 bases of the junction unmatched. DNA for the CDR3: TGTGCCAGCAGTTTGGACAGGAACTATGGCTACACCTTC. Its translation: CASSLDRNYGYTF.

The gene calls are TRBV27 and TRBJ2-1; D may be TRBD1 or TRBD2 (6 bases each). Germline V gene lookup returns CDR1 MNHEY and CDR2 SMNVEV (reference sequence). Between the trimmed V and J ends, which lost 3 bases and 7 bases, there was a span of 19 bases. The length of the CDR3 is 16 residues. The CDR3 DNA reads TGTGCCAGCAGTTTTGGGGGGCCGGTACTAGCTAATGAGCAGTTCTTC. This translates into CASSFGGPVLANEQFF.

The rearrangement links TRBV7-3 to TRBJ2-2, with D possibly TRBD1 on 6 matching bases. Trimming removed 2 bases from V and 0 bases from J, with 10 bases in between. Germline V lookup: CDR1 SGHTA, CDR2 FQGTGA. This CDR3 spans 16 amino acids. The CDR3 region is CASSLGTPANTGELFF. The CDR3 DNA reads as TGTGCCAGCAGCTTAGGGACACCCGCGAACACCGGGGAGCTGTTTTTT. Variable domain in full (rest from reference TRBV7-3 and TRBJ2-2): GAGVSQTPSNKVTEKGKYVELRCDPISGHTALYWYRQSLGQGPEFLIYFQGTGAADDSGLPNDRFFAVRPEGSVSTLKIQRTERGDSAVYLCASSLGTPANTGELFFGEGSRLTVL.

V and J are TRBV6-4 and TRBJ2-2; TRBD2 matches 9 bases. CDR3 length: 14 residues. The germline gives CDR1 MRHNA, CDR2 SNTAGT. V lost 4 bases, J lost 5 bases, and 2 bases stayed unmatched. The DNA of the CDR3 is TGTGCCAGCAGTGTAGCGGGGGTAACCGGGGAGCTGTTTTTT. It encodes CASSVAGVTGELFF.